The 7 T cell receptor beta chains presented below share a single source sample, sequenced in a study of cytomegalovirus exposure and HLA in healthy donors. It was with 60 Vbeta and 13 Jbeta primers that the PCR ran. Profiling relied on immunoSEQ multiplex PCR, and the TCRdb table lists in-frame clones only, not all of them. The sample yields about 110,000 clones, around 77% seen once. The sequenced material came from PBMCs. These receptor sequences come from a woman in her 30s in good health and CMV-seropositive.

The genes are TRBV27 and TRBJ2-7; 12 nucleotides align to TRBD2. The trim removed 7 bases at V and 7 bases at J, leaving 8 bases unmatched. This CDR3 has 14 residues. Per the germline V gene, CDR1 is MNHEY and CDR2 is SMNVEV (reference sequence). CDR3 amino acids: CASIASGRAREQYF. As DNA, the CDR3 is TGTGCCAGCATTGCTAGCGGGAGGGCCAGGGAGCAGTACTTC.

This clone has a single count. The V gene is TRBV4-2, the J gene TRBJ1-6, with TRBD1 identical over 9 bases. From germline, CDR1 is LGHNA and CDR2 YNFKEQ. This CDR3 is built from 16 residues. Losses at the gene ends were 0 bases for V and 7 bases for J; bases not matched to a gene: 4. The CDR3 nucleotides are TGTGCCAGCAGCCAAGATTGGACAGGGGTCAATTCACCCCTCCACTTT. Translation: CASSQDWTGVNSPLHF.

This clone has just one count. This sequence joins TRBV6-5 and TRBJ1-5; no clear D. The CDR3 sequence is 13 residues long. Germline V gene lookup returns CDR1 MNHEY and CDR2 SVGAGI. Trimming left V 5 bases short and J 1 base short, with 6 bases between. The CDR3 DNA follows: TGTGCCAGCAGTCCGGTCAGCAATCAGCCCCAGCATTTT. Its protein product is CASSPVSNQPQHF.

The chain combines TRBV11-1 with TRBJ2-1, with a weak D call TRBD1 (6 bases). Deletions cut 1 base from V and 7 bases from J, with 11 bases between. This CDR3 is built from 14 residues. CDR1 is SGHAT and CDR2 is FQDESV in the germline V gene (reference sequence). The CDR3: CASSLGGLGNEQFF. CDR3 DNA: TGTGCCAGCAGCTTAGGGGGGCTCGGGAATGAGCAGTTCTTC.

The sample holds a few counts of this clone. The chain has TRBV10-3 and TRBJ1-1; D is unclear. The CDR3 extends over 13 amino acids. The ends were cut back, 8 bases at V and 3 bases at J, with 13 bases in the middle. Per the germline V gene, CDR1 is ENHRY and CDR2 is SYGVKD. CDR3 nucleotide sequence: TGTGCCATCCGTTCGGTCTACGACACTGAAGCTTTCTTT. This sequence encodes CAIRSVYDTEAFF.

The CDR3 coding sequence is TGTGCCAGCACCCACGGGGGGGCGTTGGCTAATGAAAAACTGTTTTTT. Amino acids: CASTHGGALANEKLFF. The chain is built from TRBV6-6 and TRBJ1-4; a weak D match, TRBD1 (6 bases). The germline V and J ends were trimmed by 7 bases and 3 bases, with 18 bases remaining between them. Germline CDR1 is MNHNY and CDR2 is SVGAGI (reference sequence). The CDR3 runs to 16 residues.

The chain has TRBV6-5 and TRBJ2-7; 7 nucleotides line up with TRBD1. Germline V gives CDR1 MNHEY, CDR2 SVGAGI. Unmatched junction bases numbered 6, after V lost 2 bases and J lost 2 bases. CDR3 length: 15 residues. This chain's CDR3 is CASSYKGGQTYEQYF. Here the CDR3 DNA reads TGTGCCAGCAGTTACAAAGGGGGCCAAACCTACGAGCAGTACTTC.